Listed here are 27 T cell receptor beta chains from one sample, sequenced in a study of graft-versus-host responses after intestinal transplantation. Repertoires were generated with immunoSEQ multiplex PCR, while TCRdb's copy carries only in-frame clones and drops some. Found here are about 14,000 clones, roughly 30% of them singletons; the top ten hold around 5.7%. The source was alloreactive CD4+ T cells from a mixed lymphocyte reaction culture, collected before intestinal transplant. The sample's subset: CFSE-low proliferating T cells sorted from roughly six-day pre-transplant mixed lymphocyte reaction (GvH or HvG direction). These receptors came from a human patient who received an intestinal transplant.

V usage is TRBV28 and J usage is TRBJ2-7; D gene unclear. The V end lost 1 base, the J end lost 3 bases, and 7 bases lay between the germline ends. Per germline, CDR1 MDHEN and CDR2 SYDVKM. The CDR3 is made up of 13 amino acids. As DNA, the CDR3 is TGTGCCAGCAGTTTATCCCCCCTCTACGAGCAGTACTTC. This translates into CASSLSPLYEQYF. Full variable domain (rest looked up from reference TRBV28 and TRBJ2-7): DVKVTQSSRYLVKRTGEKVFLECVQDMDHENMFWYRQDPGLGLRLIYFSYDVKMKEKGDIPEGYSVSREKKERFSLILESASTNQTSMYLCASSLSPLYEQYFGPGTRLTVT.

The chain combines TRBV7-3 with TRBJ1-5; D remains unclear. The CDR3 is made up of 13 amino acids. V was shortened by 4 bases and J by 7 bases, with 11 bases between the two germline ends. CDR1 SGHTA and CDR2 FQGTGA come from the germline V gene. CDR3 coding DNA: TGTGCCAGCAGCTCCACAAGCGGGCAGCCCCAGCATTTT. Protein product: CASSSTSGQPQHF.

CDR3 residues: CASSLGAALRTDTQYF. The CDR3 coding sequence is TGCGCCAGCAGCTTGGGAGCTGCCCTACGCACAGATACGCAGTATTTT. The chain employs TRBV5-1 and TRBJ2-3; the D is unclear. Germline CDR1 SGHRS, CDR2 YFSETQ. CDR3 size: 16 residues. V was pared by 0 bases and J by 1 base, with 12 bases between.

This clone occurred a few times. The CDR3 sequence: CASRGIRIGTGGYNSPLHF. As DNA, the CDR3 is TGTGCCAGCAGAGGGATAAGAATCGGGACAGGGGGCTATAATTCACCCCTCCACTTT. The chain recombines TRBV9 with TRBJ1-6; 11 bases match TRBD1. CDR1 and CDR2 (germline): SGDLS, YYNGEE. The ends lost 5 bases at V and 3 bases at J; junction bases unmatched: 13. The CDR3 is 19 residues long.

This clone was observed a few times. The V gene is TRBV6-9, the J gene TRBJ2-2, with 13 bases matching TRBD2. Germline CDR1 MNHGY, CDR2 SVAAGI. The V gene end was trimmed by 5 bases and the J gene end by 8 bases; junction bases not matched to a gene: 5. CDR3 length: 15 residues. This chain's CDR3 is CASSGTSGKGGELFF. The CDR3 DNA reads TGTGCCAGCAGTGGGACTAGCGGGAAGGGTGGGGAGCTGTTTTTT.

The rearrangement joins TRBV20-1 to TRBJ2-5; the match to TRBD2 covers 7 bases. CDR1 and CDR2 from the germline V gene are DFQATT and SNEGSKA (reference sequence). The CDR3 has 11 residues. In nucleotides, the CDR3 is TGCGGGGGGGGTAGCGATGAGACCCAGTACTTC. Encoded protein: CGGGSDETQYF.

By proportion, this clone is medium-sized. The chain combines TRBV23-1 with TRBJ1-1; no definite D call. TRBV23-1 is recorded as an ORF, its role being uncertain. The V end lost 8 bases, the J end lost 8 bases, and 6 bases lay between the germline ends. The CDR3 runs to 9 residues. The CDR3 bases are TGCGCCAGCCATCGAGAAGCTTTCTTT. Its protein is CASHREAFF.

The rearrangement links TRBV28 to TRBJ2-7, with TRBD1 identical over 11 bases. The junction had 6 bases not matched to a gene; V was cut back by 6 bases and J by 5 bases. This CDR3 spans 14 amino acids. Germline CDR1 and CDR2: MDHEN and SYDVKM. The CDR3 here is CASRGTGGANEQYF. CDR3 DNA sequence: TGTGCCAGCAGGGGGACAGGGGGTGCGAACGAGCAGTACTTC.

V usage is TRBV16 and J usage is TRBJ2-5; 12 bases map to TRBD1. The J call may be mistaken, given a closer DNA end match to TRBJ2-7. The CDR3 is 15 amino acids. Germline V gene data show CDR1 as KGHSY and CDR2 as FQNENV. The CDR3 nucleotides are TGTGCCAGCAGCCTCCGGGACAGGGGGCGGCACGAGCAGTACTTC. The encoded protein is CASSLRDRGRHEQYF.

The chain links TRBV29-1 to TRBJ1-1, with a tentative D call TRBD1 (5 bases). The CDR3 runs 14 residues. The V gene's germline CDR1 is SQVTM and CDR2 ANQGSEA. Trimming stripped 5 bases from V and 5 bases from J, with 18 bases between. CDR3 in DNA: TGCAGCGTTCTGCCAGTGGGGGTAGGGACTGAAGCTTTCTTT. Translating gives CSVLPVGVGTEAFF. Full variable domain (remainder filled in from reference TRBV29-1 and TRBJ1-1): SAVISQKPSRDICQRGTSLTIQCQVDSQVTMMFWYRQQPGQSLTLIATANQGSEATYESGFVIDKFPISRPNLTFSTLTVSNMSPEDSSIYLCSVLPVGVGTEAFFGQGTRLTVV.

The CDR3 region is CASSIRQGWMNTEAFF. The DNA of the CDR3 is TGCGCCAGCAGCATTAGACAGGGATGGATGAACACTGAAGCTTTCTTT. This chain joins TRBV5-1 and TRBJ1-1; 7 nucleotides match TRBD1. The CDR3 covers 16 residues. Per germline, CDR1 SGHRS and CDR2 YFSETQ. The V gene end was trimmed by 4 bases and the J gene end by 0 bases; junction bases not matched to a gene: 9.

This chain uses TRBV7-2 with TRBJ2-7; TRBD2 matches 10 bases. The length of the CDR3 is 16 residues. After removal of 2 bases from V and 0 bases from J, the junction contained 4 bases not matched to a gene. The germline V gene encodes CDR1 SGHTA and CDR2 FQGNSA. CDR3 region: CASSLYASGSSYEQYF. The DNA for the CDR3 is TGTGCCAGCAGCTTATACGCTAGCGGGAGCTCCTACGAGCAGTACTTC. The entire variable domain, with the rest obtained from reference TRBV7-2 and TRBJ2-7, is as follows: GAGVSQSPSNKVTEKGKDVELRCDPISGHTALYWYRQSLGQGLEFLIYFQGNSAPDKSGLPSDRFSAERTGGSVSTLTIQRTQQEDSAVYLCASSLYASGSSYEQYFGPGTRLTVT.

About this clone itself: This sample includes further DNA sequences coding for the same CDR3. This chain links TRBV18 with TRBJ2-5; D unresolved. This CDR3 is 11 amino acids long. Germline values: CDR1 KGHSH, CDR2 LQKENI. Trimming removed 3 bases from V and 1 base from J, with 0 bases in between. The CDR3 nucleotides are TGTGCCAGCTCACCCCAAGAGACCCAGTACTTC. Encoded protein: CASSPQETQYF.

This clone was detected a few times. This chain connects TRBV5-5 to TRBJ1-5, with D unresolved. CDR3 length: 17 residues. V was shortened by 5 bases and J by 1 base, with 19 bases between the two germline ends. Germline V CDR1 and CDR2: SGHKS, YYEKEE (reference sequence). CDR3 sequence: CASSYDLGSTSNQPQHF. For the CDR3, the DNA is TGTGCCAGCAGTTACGATCTCGGGTCGACGAGCAATCAGCCCCAGCATTTT.

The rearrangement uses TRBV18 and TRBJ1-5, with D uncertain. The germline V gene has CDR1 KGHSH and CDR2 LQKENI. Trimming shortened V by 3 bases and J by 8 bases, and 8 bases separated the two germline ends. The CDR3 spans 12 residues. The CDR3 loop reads CASSPYREPQHF. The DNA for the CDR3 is TGTGCCAGCTCACCCTACAGAGAGCCCCAGCATTTT.

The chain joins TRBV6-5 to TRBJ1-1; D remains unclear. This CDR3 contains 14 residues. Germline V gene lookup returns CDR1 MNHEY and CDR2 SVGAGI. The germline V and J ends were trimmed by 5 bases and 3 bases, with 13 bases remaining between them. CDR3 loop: CASSESRPHTEAFF. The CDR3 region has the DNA TGTGCCAGCAGTGAATCAAGGCCCCACACTGAAGCTTTCTTT.

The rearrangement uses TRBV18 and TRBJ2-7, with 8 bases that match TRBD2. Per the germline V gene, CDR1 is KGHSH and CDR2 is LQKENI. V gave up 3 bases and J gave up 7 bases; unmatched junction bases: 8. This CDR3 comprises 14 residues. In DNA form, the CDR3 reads TGTGCCAGCTCACCGAGGACTAGCAATCATGAGCAGTACTTC. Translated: CASSPRTSNHEQYF.

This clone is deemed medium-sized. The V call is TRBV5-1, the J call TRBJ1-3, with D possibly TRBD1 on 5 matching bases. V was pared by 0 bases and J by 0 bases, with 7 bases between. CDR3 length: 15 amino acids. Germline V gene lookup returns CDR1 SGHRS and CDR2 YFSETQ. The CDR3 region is CASSLGGISGNTIYF. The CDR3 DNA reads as TGCGCCAGCAGCTTGGGGGGGATCTCTGGAAACACCATATATTTT.

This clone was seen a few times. The chain's CDR3 is CASSGSGSFGELFF. DNA of the CDR3: TGTGCCAGCAGCGGGAGCGGGAGCTTCGGGGAGCTGTTTTTT. The chain uses TRBV25-1 and TRBJ2-2; 8 bases are a match to TRBD2. This CDR3 comprises 14 residues. Germline CDR1 reads MGHDK; CDR2 reads SYGVNS. V dropped 6 bases and J dropped 7; count of bases not matched to a gene: 7.

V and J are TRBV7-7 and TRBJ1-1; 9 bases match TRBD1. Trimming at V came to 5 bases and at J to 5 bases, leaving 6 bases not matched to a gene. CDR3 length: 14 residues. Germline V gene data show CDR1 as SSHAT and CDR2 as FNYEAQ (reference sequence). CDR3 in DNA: TGTGCCAGCAGCCCTTACAGGGGGCCGACTGAAGCTTTCTTT. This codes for CASSPYRGPTEAFF.

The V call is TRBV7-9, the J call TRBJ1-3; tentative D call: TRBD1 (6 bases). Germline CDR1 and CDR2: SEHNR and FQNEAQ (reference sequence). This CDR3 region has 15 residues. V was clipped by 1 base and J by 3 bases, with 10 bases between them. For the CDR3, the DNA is TGTGCCAGCAGCTTAGAGGTGACAGGTGGAAACACCATATATTTT. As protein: CASSLEVTGGNTIYF.

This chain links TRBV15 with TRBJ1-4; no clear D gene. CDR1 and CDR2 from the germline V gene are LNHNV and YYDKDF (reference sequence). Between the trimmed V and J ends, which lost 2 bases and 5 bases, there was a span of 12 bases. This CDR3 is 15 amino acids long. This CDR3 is CATSRYEEINEKLFF. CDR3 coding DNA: TGTGCCACCAGCAGATACGAAGAGATAAATGAAAAACTGTTTTTT. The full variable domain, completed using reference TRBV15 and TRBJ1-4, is DAMVIQNPRYQVTQFGKPVTLSCSQTLNHNVMYWYQQKSSQAPKLLFHYYDKDFNNEADTPDNFQSRRPNTSFCFLDIRSPGLGDTAMYLCATSRYEEINEKLFFGSGTQLSVL.

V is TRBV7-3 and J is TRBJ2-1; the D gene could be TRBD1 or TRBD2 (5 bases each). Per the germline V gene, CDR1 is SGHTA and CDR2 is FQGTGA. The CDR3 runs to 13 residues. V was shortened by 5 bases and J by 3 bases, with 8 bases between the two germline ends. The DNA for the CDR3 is TGTGCCAGCAGCCGGGGCCTCTACAATGAGCAGTTCTTC. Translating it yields CASSRGLYNEQFF.

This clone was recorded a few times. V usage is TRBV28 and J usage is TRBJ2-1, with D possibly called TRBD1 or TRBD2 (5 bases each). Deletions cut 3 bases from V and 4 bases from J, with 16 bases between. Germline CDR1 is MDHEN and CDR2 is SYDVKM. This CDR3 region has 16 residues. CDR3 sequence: CASSLRGPSSYNEQFF. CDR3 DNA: TGTGCCAGCAGTTTGAGGGGCCCCTCCTCATACAATGAGCAGTTCTTC.

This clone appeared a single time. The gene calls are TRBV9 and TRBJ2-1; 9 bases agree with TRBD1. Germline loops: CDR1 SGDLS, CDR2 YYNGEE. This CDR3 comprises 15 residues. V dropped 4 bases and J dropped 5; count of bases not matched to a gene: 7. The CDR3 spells CASSPRDRENNEQFF. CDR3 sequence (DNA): TGTGCCAGCAGCCCTCGGGACAGGGAAAACAATGAGCAGTTCTTC. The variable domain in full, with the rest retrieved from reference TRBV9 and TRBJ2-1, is DSGVTQTPKHLITATGQRVTLRCSPRSGDLSVYWYQQSLDQGLQFLIQYYNGEERAKGNILERFSAQQFPDLHSELNLSSLELGDSALYFCASSPRDRENNEQFFGPGTRLTVL.

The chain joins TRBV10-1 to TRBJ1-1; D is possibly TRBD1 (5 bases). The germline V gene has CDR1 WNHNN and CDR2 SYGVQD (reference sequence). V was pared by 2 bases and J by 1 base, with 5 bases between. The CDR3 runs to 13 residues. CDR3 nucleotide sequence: TGCGCCAGCAGTGAGGGACAGAACACTGAAGCTTTCTTT. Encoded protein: CASSEGQNTEAFF.

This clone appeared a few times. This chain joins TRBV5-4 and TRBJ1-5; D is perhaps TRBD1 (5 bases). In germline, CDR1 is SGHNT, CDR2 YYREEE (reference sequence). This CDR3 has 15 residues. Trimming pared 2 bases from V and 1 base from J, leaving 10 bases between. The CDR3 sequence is CASSFSGNSNQPQHF. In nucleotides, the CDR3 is TGTGCCAGCAGCTTTTCAGGGAACAGCAATCAGCCCCAGCATTTT.